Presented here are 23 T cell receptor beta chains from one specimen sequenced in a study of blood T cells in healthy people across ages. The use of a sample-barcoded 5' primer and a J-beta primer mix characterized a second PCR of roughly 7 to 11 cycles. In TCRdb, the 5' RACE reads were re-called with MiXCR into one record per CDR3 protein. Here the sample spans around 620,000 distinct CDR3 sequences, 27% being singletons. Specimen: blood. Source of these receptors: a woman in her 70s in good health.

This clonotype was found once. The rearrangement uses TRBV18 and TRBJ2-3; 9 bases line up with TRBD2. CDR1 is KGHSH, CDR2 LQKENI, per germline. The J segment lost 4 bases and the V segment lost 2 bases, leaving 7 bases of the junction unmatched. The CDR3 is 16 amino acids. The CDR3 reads CASSPNVAGGPDTQYF. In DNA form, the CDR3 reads TGTGCCAGCTCACCAAACGTTGCGGGGGGGCCAGATACGCAGTATTTT.

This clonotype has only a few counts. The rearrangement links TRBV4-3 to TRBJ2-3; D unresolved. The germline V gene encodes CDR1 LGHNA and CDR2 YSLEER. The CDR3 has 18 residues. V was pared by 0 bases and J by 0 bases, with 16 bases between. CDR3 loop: CASSQEVPIGSSTDTQYF. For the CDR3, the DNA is TGCGCCAGCAGCCAAGAGGTACCGATCGGGTCGAGCACAGATACGCAGTATTTT.

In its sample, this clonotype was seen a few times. The CDR3: CASSPWDRGRSGYTF. The CDR3 DNA is TGTGCCAGCAGCCCGTGGGACAGGGGGCGCAGTGGCTACACCTTC. The chain links TRBV7-2 to TRBJ1-2; 12 bases match TRBD1. Germline-derived CDR1 and CDR2 are SGHTA and FQGNSA. The junction had 8 bases not matched to a gene; V was cut back by 5 bases and J by 7 bases. CDR3 length: 15 residues.

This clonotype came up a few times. Here the CDR3 DNA reads TGTGCCAGCAGTGGCGGGGGGCCCAGGTTGGAGCAGTACTTC. Translation: CASSGGGPRLEQYF. The V and J genes are TRBV7-8 and TRBJ2-7; 8 bases map to TRBD2. Trimming removed 6 bases from V and 7 bases from J; junction bases left unmatched: 11. CDR3 size: 14 residues. Germline-derived CDR1 and CDR2 are SGHVS and FQNEAQ.

The CDR3 bases are TGCAGTGCCCGGGTTGGCAATCCCCTGCTGGTCAAAAACATTCAGTACTTC. Translation: CSARVGNPLLVKNIQYF. The J gene is TRBJ2-4, the V gene TRBV20-1; D gene ambiguous. V shed 6 bases and J shed 3 bases, with 24 bases lying between them. Germline V lookup: CDR1 DFQATT, CDR2 SNEGSKA (reference sequence). This CDR3 contains 17 residues.

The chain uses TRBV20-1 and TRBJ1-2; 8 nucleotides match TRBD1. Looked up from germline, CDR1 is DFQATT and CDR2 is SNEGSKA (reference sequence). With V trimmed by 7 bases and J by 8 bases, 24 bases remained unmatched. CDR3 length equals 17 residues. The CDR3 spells CSVRPPTDREYFQGYTF. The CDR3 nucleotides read TGCAGTGTCCGCCCCCCCACGGACAGGGAATATTTTCAGGGCTACACCTTC.

As DNA, the CDR3 is TGTGCCAGCAGCCGATACAGGGTGGGCTCTGGAAACACCATATATTTT. Translated, it gives CASSRYRVGSGNTIYF. The V gene is TRBV13, the J gene TRBJ1-3; tentatively, D is TRBD1 (6 bases). This CDR3 spans 16 amino acids. Germline assignment: CDR1 PRHDT and CDR2 FYEKMQ (reference sequence). Trimming cost V 5 bases and J 0 bases, with 14 bases left between them.

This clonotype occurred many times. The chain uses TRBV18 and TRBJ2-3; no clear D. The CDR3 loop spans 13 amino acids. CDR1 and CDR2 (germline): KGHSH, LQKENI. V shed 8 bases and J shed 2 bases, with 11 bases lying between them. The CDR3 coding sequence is TGTGCCAGCAGCCCGCGAACCACAGATACGCAGTATTTT. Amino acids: CASSPRTTDTQYF.

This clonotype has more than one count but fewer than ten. The CDR3 protein is CASSPGERSSNEQFF. The CDR3 DNA is TGCGCCAGCAGCCCCGGGGAACGGAGTTCCAATGAGCAGTTCTTC. The chain joins TRBV5-1 to TRBJ2-5; the D gene is possibly TRBD2 (5 bases). The tail of the sequence fits TRBJ2-1 better, so the J call may be wrong. Germline lookup yields CDR1 SGHRS and CDR2 YFSETQ. This CDR3 region has 15 residues.

In DNA, the CDR3 is TGTGCCAGCAGGGCCCGCTCCGATGGCTCCTATAATTCACCCCTCCACTTT. Translating it yields CASRARSDGSYNSPLHF. The chain is built from TRBV27 and TRBJ1-6; no reliable D call. Per germline, CDR1 MNHEY and CDR2 SMNVEV (reference sequence). CDR3 length: 17 amino acids. V dropped 6 bases and J dropped 0 bases, with 15 bases sitting between them.

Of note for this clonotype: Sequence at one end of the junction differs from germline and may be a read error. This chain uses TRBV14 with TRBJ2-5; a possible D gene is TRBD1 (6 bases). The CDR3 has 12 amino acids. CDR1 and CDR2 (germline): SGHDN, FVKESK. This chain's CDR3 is CASSQSGGSGFF. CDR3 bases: TGTGCCAGCAGCCAATCTGGGGGCTCGGGGTTCTTC.

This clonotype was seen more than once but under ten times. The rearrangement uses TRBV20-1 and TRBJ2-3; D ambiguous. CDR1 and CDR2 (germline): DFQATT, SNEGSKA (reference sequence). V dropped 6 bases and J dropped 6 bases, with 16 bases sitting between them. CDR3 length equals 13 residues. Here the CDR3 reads CSASDDLMDTQYF. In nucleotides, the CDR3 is TGCAGTGCCTCAGACGACTTGATGGATACGCAGTATTTT.

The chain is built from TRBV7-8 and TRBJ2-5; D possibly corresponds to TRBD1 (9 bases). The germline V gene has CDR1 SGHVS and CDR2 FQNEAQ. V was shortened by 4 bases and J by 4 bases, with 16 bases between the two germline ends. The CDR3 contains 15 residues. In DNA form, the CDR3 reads TGTGCCAGCAGCTCCCGGGAGGGACAGGGAGAGACCCAGTACTTC. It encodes CASSSREGQGETQYF.

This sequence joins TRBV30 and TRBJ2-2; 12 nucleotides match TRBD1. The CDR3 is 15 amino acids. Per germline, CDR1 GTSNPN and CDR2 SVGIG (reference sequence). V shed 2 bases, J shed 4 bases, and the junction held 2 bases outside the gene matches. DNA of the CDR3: TGTGCCTGGAGTTCGGGACAGGGGGCCACCGGGGAGCTGTTTTTT. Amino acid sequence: CAWSSGQGATGELFF.

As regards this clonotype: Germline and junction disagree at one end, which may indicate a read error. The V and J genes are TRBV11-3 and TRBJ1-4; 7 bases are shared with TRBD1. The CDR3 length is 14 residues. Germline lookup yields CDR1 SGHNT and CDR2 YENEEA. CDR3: CASSQQGRREKLFF. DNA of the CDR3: TGTGCCAGCAGCCAACAGGGGCGGCGCGAAAAGCTGTTTTTT.

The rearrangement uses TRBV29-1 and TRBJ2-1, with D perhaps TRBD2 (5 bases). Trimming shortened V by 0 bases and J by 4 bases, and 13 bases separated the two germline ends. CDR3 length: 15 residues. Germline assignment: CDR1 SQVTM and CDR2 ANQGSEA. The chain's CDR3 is CSVEDPTTIYNEQFF. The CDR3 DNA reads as TGCAGCGTTGAAGATCCGACTACAATATACAATGAGCAGTTCTTC.

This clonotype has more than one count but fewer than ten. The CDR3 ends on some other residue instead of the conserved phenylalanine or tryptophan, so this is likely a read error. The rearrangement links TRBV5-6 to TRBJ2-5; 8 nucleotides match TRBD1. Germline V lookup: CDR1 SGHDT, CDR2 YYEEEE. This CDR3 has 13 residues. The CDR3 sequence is CAGSAQGGETQYL. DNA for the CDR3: TGTGCCGGCAGCGCACAGGGGGGAGAGACCCAGTACCTC.

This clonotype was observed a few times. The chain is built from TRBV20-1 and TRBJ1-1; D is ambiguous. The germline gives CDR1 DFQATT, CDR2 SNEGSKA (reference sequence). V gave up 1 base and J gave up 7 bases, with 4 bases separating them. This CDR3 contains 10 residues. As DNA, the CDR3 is TGCAGTGCTAGAGTTAATGAAGCTTTCTTT. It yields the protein CSARVNEAFF.

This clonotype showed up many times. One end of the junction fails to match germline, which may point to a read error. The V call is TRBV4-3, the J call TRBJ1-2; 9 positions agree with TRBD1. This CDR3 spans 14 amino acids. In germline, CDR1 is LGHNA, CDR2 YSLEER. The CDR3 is CASSPGQGNYGYTF. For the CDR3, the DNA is TGTGCCAGCAGCCCCGGACAGGGGAACTATGGCTACACCTTC.

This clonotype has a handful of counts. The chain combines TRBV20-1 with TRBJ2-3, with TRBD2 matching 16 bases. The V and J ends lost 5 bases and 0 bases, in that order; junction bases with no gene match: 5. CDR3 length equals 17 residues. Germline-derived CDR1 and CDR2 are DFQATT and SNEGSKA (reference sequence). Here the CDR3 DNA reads TGCAGTGCTTTGGGACTAGCGGGGGGGTGGAGCACAGATACGCAGTATTTT. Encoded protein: CSALGLAGGWSTDTQYF.

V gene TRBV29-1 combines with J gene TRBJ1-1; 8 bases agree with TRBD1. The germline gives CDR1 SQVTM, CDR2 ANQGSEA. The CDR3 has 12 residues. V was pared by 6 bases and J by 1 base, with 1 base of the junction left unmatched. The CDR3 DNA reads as TGCAGCGTCCAGGGGGCGAACACTGAAGCTTTCTTT. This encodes CSVQGANTEAFF.

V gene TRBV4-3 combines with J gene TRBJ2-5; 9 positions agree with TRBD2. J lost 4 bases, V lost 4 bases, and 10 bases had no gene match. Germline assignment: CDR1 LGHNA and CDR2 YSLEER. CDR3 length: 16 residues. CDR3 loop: CASSPVWGLAGETQYF. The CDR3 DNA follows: TGCGCCAGCAGCCCCGTGTGGGGACTAGCAGGAGAGACCCAGTACTTC.

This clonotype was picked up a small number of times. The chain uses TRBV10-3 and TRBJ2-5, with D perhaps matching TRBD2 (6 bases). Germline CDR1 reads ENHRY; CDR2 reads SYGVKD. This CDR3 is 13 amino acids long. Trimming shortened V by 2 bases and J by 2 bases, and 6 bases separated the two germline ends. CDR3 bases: TGTGCCATCAGTGAGCGGGGGCAAGAGACCCAGTACTTC. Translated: CAISERGQETQYF.